The 32 T cell receptor beta chains below come from one sample, sequenced in a study of cytomegalovirus exposure and HLA in healthy donors. A multiplex PCR was run with 60 Vbeta primers and 13 Jbeta primers. Produced via immunoSEQ multiplex PCR; TCRdb's table is partial and in-frame only. The sample records fewer than 110,000 clones, more than 65% being singletons. Sample: PBMCs. Every receptor here comes from a woman younger than 30 in good health and CMV-seropositive.

This clone turned up a few times. The chain is built from TRBV7-8 and TRBJ2-7, with D unclear. The CDR3 is 14 amino acids. Germline CDR1 reads SGHVS; CDR2 reads FQNEAQ. Between the trimmed V and J ends, which lost 3 bases and 0 bases, there was a span of 9 bases. The CDR3 nucleotides read TGTGCCAGCAGCTTGGAGTTGAGCTCCTACGAGCAGTACTTC. Its translation is CASSLELSSYEQYF.

The chain has TRBV7-9 and TRBJ1-2; no definite D call. This CDR3 is 13 amino acids long. The germline V gene encodes CDR1 SEHNR and CDR2 FQNEAQ (reference sequence). The ends were cut back, 2 bases at V and 7 bases at J, with 11 bases in the middle. CDR3 DNA: TGTGCCAGCAGCTTAAAGGCTGGCGGTGGCTACACCTTC. Its translation is CASSLKAGGGYTF.

This chain links TRBV30 with TRBJ2-3; 12 bases are a match to TRBD2. Looked up from germline, CDR1 is GTSNPN and CDR2 is SVGIG (reference sequence). The CDR3 loop spans 18 amino acids. The V segment lost 1 base and the J segment 0 bases; nucleotides outside the gene matches: 8. The CDR3 loop is CAWSGKLAGGPSTDTQYF. The CDR3, as DNA: TGTGCCTGGAGTGGTAAACTAGCGGGAGGTCCCAGCACAGATACGCAGTATTTT.

The chain carries TRBV4-2 and TRBJ2-6; D gene ambiguous. CDR1 LGHNA and CDR2 YNFKEQ come from the germline V gene. This CDR3 contains 16 residues. V gave up 2 bases and J gave up 0 bases, with 8 bases separating them. This chain's CDR3 is CASSQLSHSGANVLTF. The CDR3 DNA reads as TGTGCCAGCAGCCAACTATCCCACTCTGGGGCCAACGTCCTGACTTTC.

This clone was seen a handful of times. This rearrangement joins TRBV5-8 to TRBJ1-5; TRBD1 matches at 7 bases. Trimming removed 1 base from V and 1 base from J; junction bases left unmatched: 8. CDR3 length: 17 amino acids. Germline CDR1 is SGHTS and CDR2 is YDEGEE. The CDR3 sequence is CASSLYDRAVSNQPQHF. The DNA for the CDR3 is TGTGCCAGCAGCTTGTATGACAGGGCCGTGAGCAATCAGCCCCAGCATTTT.

A word on this clone: The junction does not match germline at one end; this may be a read error. This CDR3 is also generated by other DNA sequences in the sample. The V call is TRBV25-1, the J call TRBJ1-6; a weak D match, TRBD1 (6 bases). CDR3 length: 15 residues. Germline CDR1 MGHDK, CDR2 SYGVNS. CDR3 bases: TGCGCCAGCAGTGGATACAGGGCGGATAATTCACCCCTCCACTTT. Amino acid sequence: CASSGYRADNSPLHF.

The chain joins TRBV6-1 to TRBJ2-7; a possible D gene is TRBD1 (6 bases). Trimming took off 4 bases at V and 0 bases at J, with 10 bases between the two ends. CDR3 length equals 14 residues. CDR1 is MNHNS, CDR2 SASEGT, per germline. The CDR3 protein is CASSGDRTSYEQYF. CDR3 DNA sequence: TGTGCCAGCAGTGGCGACAGGACCTCCTACGAGCAGTACTTC.

The gene calls are TRBV28 and TRBJ1-2, with TRBD1 as a possible D gene (5 bases). CDR3 length: 11 amino acids. Germline V gives CDR1 MDHEN, CDR2 SYDVKM. Trimming pared 6 bases from V and 8 bases from J, leaving 10 bases between. The CDR3 region has the DNA TGTGCCAGCAGCCCAGGGTACGGCTACACCTTC. Amino acids: CASSPGYGYTF.

V is TRBV18 and J is TRBJ2-7; 7 bases align to TRBD1. The ends lost 0 bases at V and 1 base at J; junction bases unmatched: 9. This CDR3 region has 17 residues. Germline CDR1 is KGHSH and CDR2 is LQKENI. The CDR3 loop reads CASSPPLRTGTSYEQYF. The CDR3 nucleotides are TGTGCCAGCTCACCACCCCTCCGGACAGGTACTTCCTACGAGCAGTACTTC.

V gene TRBV4-2 combines with J gene TRBJ2-7, with 7 bases aligning to TRBD1. The V segment lost 5 bases and the J segment 2 bases; nucleotides outside the gene matches: 9. The CDR3 spans 15 residues. CDR1 is LGHNA and CDR2 is YNFKEQ in the germline V gene. CDR3: CASSSGDSNPYEQYF. The DNA for the CDR3 is TGTGCCAGCAGCTCCGGGGACAGTAACCCCTACGAGCAGTACTTC.

V gene TRBV13 combines with J gene TRBJ2-5; D is perhaps TRBD2 (5 bases). The germline V gene encodes CDR1 PRHDT and CDR2 FYEKMQ (reference sequence). The V gene lost 4 bases and the J gene lost 4 bases, with 13 bases spanning the gap. CDR3 length: 14 amino acids. The DNA for the CDR3 is TGTGCCAGCAGCTCCCGGATCAGCGGAGAGACCCAGTACTTC. This translates into CASSSRISGETQYF.

A few counts support this clone. This chain links TRBV29-1 with TRBJ2-5, with a weak D call TRBD2 (5 bases). This CDR3 is built from 13 residues. The ends were cut back, 4 bases at V and 5 bases at J, with 14 bases in the middle. Per germline, CDR1 SQVTM and CDR2 ANQGSEA. The CDR3 loop is CSVVGMEWETQYF. Written as DNA, the CDR3 is TGCAGCGTTGTCGGGATGGAATGGGAGACCCAGTACTTC.

This chain links TRBV7-9 with TRBJ1-5; a weak D match, TRBD1 (6 bases). There are 16 residues in the CDR3. Trimming stripped 3 bases from V and 5 bases from J, with 17 bases between. The germline gives CDR1 SEHNR, CDR2 FQNEAQ (reference sequence). CDR3 sequence reads: CASSLWRQGRDQPQHF. CDR3 nucleotides: TGTGCCAGCAGCTTGTGGAGGCAGGGGAGGGATCAGCCCCAGCATTTT.

The CDR3 coding sequence is TGTGCCAGCGGTAGAAGCGGGGGACGCACAGATACGCAGTATTTT. Translated: CASGRSGGRTDTQYF. The chain couples TRBV2 to TRBJ2-3; the match to TRBD2 covers 8 bases. The germline V gene encodes CDR1 SNHLY and CDR2 FYNNEI. Losses at the gene ends were 8 bases for V and 1 base for J; bases not matched to a gene: 8. This CDR3 is built from 15 residues.

The genes are TRBV14 and TRBJ2-3; 8 positions agree with TRBD2. The V and J ends lost 4 bases and 1 base, in that order; junction bases with no gene match: 4. Germline CDR1 reads SGHDN; CDR2 reads FVKESK. The CDR3 extends over 15 amino acids. CDR3 in amino acids: CASSPAGAGTDTQYF. The CDR3 DNA follows: TGTGCCAGCAGCCCAGCGGGGGCCGGCACAGATACGCAGTATTTT.

The table lists this clone with a few counts. The chain uses TRBV2 and TRBJ2-1; the D gene is possibly TRBD1 (6 bases). Per germline, CDR1 SNHLY and CDR2 FYNNEI. The CDR3 is 13 amino acids. Trimming shortened V by 7 bases and J by 7 bases, and 14 bases separated the two germline ends. CDR3 in amino acids: CASTAWGLNEQFF. For the CDR3, the DNA is TGTGCCAGCACCGCCTGGGGGCTAAATGAGCAGTTCTTC. Based on the CDR3 plus reference TRBV2 and TRBJ2-1, the full variable domain is EPEVTQTPSHQVTQMGQEVILRCVPISNHLYFYWYRQILGQKVEFLVSFYNNEISEKSEIFDDQFSVERPDGSNFTLKIRSTKLEDSAMYFCASTAWGLNEQFFGPGTRLTVL.

CDR3 in DNA: TGTGCCAGCATAGGAGCAACAGGGGGCCATGAGCAGTTCTTC. The encoded protein is CASIGATGGHEQFF. The V call is TRBV28, the J call TRBJ2-1; 9 nucleotides align to TRBD1. CDR3 length equals 14 residues. CDR1 and CDR2 (germline): MDHEN, SYDVKM. V was pared by 7 bases and J by 8 bases, with 9 bases of the junction left unmatched.

The genes are TRBV11-3 and TRBJ2-1, with TRBD2 matching over 10 bases. Unmatched junction bases numbered 6, after V lost 0 bases and J lost 4 bases. The CDR3 has 17 amino acids. CDR1 is SGHNT, CDR2 YENEEA, per germline. The CDR3 DNA reads as TGTGCCAGCAGCTTAGAGAGGGCTAGCGGGAGTTACAATGAGCAGTTCTTC. Amino acid sequence: CASSLERASGSYNEQFF.

The V and J genes are TRBV5-1 and TRBJ2-1; TRBD2 matches at 15 bases. Looked up from germline, CDR1 is SGHRS and CDR2 is YFSETQ. Losses at the gene ends were 4 bases for V and 4 bases for J; bases not matched to a gene: 3. This CDR3 region has 16 residues. The CDR3 region has the DNA TGCGCCAGCAGCCTCGGGACTAGCGGGAGGTACAATGAGCAGTTCTTC. Translation: CASSLGTSGRYNEQFF.

The chain recombines TRBV5-1 with TRBJ2-1, with D unclear. CDR1 is SGHRS, CDR2 YFSETQ, per germline. The V and J ends lost 0 bases and 6 bases respectively, with 4 bases between them. The CDR3 covers 12 residues. CDR3 sequence: CASSLDLNEQFF. In nucleotides, the CDR3 is TGCGCCAGCAGCTTGGATCTCAATGAGCAGTTCTTC.

This chain joins TRBV23-1 and TRBJ2-3, with a possible D match to TRBD1 (5 bases). TRBV23-1 is filed as an ORF, its function uncertain. The V and J ends lost 0 bases and 4 bases respectively, with 11 bases between them. The CDR3 has 15 residues. CDR3 sequence (DNA): TGCGCCAGCAGTCAATCACAGGAGTCCCCAGATACGCAGTATTTT. Protein: CASSQSQESPDTQYF.

The rearrangement uses TRBV11-2 and TRBJ2-5; 11 positions agree with TRBD2. Germline CDR1 SGHAT, CDR2 FQNNGV. This CDR3 has 16 amino acids. V dropped 1 base and J dropped 5; count of bases not matched to a gene: 6. CDR3 sequence (DNA): TGTGCCAGCAGCTTAGGGGCTAGCGGGGGGCAGGAGACCCAGTACTTC. Amino acids: CASSLGASGGQETQYF.

The chain couples TRBV6-5 to TRBJ1-2, with 9 bases identical to TRBD1. Germline assignment: CDR1 MNHEY and CDR2 SVGAGI. V was pared by 5 bases and J by 8 bases, with 6 bases of the junction left unmatched. The CDR3 contains 13 residues. CDR3 sequence reads: CASSTGGISGYTF. In nucleotides, the CDR3 is TGTGCCAGCAGTACAGGGGGCATAAGCGGCTACACCTTC.

The rearrangement uses TRBV28 and TRBJ2-1, with D maybe TRBD2 (6 bases). V was shortened by 4 bases and J by 9 bases, with 19 bases between the two germline ends. This CDR3 is built from 15 residues. The germline gives CDR1 MDHEN, CDR2 SYDVKM. The CDR3 here is CASSSTSYTSLEQFF. DNA for the CDR3: TGTGCCAGCAGTTCAACTAGCTACACAAGTCTTGAGCAGTTCTTC.

The rearrangement links TRBV7-2 to TRBJ2-7, with TRBD2 as a possible D gene (6 bases). Trimming took 5 bases from V and 2 from J, leaving 19 bases between them. Germline-derived CDR1 and CDR2 are SGHTA and FQGNSA. This CDR3 region has 16 residues. The CDR3 DNA follows: TGTGCCAGCAGCAATCCAGAGCGGGTCCTCACCTACGAGCAGTACTTC. Residues: CASSNPERVLTYEQYF.

CDR3 bases: TGTGCCAGCAGTTACGGGGCAGGGTCGTCATCTGAAGCTTTCTTT. Protein product: CASSYGAGSSSEAFF. The chain joins TRBV6-5 to TRBJ1-1; D may be TRBD1 (5 bases). The CDR3 spans 15 residues. Germline CDR1 and CDR2: MNHEY and SVGAGI. V was shortened by 2 bases and J by 6 bases, with 16 bases between the two germline ends.

This clone has only a few counts. This chain joins TRBV4-1 and TRBJ1-1, with D unclear. CDR3 length: 14 amino acids. Trimming stripped 6 bases from V and 0 bases from J, with 11 bases between. CDR1 is MGHRA, CDR2 YSYEKL, per germline. CDR3 residues: CASRPPGLNTEAFF. The CDR3 region has the DNA TGCGCCAGCAGACCTCCGGGATTGAACACTGAAGCTTTCTTT.

This sequence joins TRBV7-9 and TRBJ1-2; TRBD1 is a possible D gene (5 bases). The CDR3 has 14 residues. Trimming pared 6 bases from V and 4 bases from J, leaving 15 bases between. Germline V lookup: CDR1 SEHNR, CDR2 FQNEAQ (reference sequence). The DNA for the CDR3 is TGTGCCAGCAGGAAACTACAGGCTACCTATGGCTACACCTTC. Residues: CASRKLQATYGYTF.

V is TRBV2 and J is TRBJ2-5; 9 bases map to TRBD2. This CDR3 comprises 14 residues. In germline, CDR1 is SNHLY, CDR2 FYNNEI. J gave up 5 bases and V 6 bases, and 7 bases lay outside the gene matches. The CDR3 is CASRGRGGLETQYF. In DNA, the CDR3 is TGTGCCAGCAGAGGGCGGGGGGGCTTGGAGACCCAGTACTTC.

Comment on this clone: This sample also contains other DNA sequences that code for the same CDR3. The chain is built from TRBV18 and TRBJ1-4; 7 bases align to TRBD1. Germline V CDR1 and CDR2: KGHSH, LQKENI. The length of the CDR3 is 14 residues. Germline trimming cut 3 bases from V and 5 bases from J; bases unmatched to any gene: 3. The CDR3 loop reads CASSPSTGNEKLFF. The CDR3 DNA sequence: TGTGCCAGCTCACCTTCGACAGGGAATGAAAAACTGTTTTTT.

The table lists this clone with a count of one. The chain combines TRBV4-3 with TRBJ1-2, with 8 nucleotides matching TRBD1. Trimming at V came to 4 bases and at J to 2 bases, leaving 6 bases not matched to a gene. This CDR3 region has 15 residues. Germline CDR1 is LGHNA and CDR2 is YSLEER. CDR3 region: CASSLTGTGNYGYTF. As DNA, the CDR3 is TGCGCCAGCAGCCTAACCGGGACAGGCAACTATGGCTACACCTTC.

The CDR3 nucleotides are TGTGCCAGCAACGGACAGGGGGTCGCCCAAGAGACCCAGTACTTC. Its protein is CASNGQGVAQETQYF. This chain joins TRBV7-9 and TRBJ2-5; 10 nucleotides line up with TRBD1. V was pared by 7 bases and J by 1 base, with 6 bases of the junction left unmatched. The germline V gene encodes CDR1 SEHNR and CDR2 FQNEAQ (reference sequence). The CDR3 has 15 residues.